This TCR beta chain appears in the sequencing data of a study of OX40 agonist ivuxolimab in advanced cancers. Findings of the study overall: By week 6 at 0.1 to 3.0 mg/kg, blood CD4+ and CD8+ T cells had expanded clonally.

Profiled with immunoSEQ multiplex PCR; TCRdb holds only in-frame clones, not every one. The sample comprises 69,000 or so clones, approximately 85% of which are singletons, and around 0.5% rests with the top ten. On this clone: Its target is unknown.

CDR3 size: 13 residues. CDR1 is MNHNS and CDR2 is SASEGT in the germline V gene. Trimming pared 7 bases from V and 3 bases from J, leaving 12 bases between. The sample here was CD4+ or CD8+ T cells sorted from blood, taken in a trial of the OX40 agonist ivuxolimab. This chain joins TRBV6-1 and TRBJ1-2; TRBD1 might be the D (6 bases). This clonotype originated in an adult with an advanced solid tumor such as melanoma, head and neck, liver or kidney cancer. The DNA of the CDR3 is TGTGCCAGCAACCAGGGGCTCGACTATGGCTACACCTTC. It encodes CASNQGLDYGYTF.